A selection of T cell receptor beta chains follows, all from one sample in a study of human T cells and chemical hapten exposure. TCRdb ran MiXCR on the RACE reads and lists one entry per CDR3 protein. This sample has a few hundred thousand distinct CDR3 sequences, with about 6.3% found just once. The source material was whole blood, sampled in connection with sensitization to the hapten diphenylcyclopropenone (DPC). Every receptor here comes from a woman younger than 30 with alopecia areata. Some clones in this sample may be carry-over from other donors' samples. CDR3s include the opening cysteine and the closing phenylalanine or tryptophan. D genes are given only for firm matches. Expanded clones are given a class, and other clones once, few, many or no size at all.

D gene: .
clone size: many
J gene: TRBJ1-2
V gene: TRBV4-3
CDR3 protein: CASSQDPWGGENGYTF
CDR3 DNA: TGCGCCAGCAGCCAAGACCCGTGGGGAGGGGAGAATGGCTACACCTTC

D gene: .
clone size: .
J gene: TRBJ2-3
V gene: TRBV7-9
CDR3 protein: CASSVIRDYTDTQYF
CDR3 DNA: TGTGCCAGCAGCGTTATCAGGGATTACACAGATACGCAGTATTTT

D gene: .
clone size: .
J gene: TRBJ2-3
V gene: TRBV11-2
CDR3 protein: CASSLDTYTDTQYF
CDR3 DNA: TGTGCCAGCAGCTTAGACACCTACACAGATACGCAGTATTTT

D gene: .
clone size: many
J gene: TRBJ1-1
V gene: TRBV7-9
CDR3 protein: CASNAVKTEAFF
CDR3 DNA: TGTGCCAGCAACGCGGTGAAGACTGAAGCTTTCTTT

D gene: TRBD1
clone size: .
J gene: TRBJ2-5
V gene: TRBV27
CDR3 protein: CASSSRDREETQYF
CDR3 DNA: TGTGCCAGCAGTTCCAGGGACAGGGAAGAGACCCAGTACTTC

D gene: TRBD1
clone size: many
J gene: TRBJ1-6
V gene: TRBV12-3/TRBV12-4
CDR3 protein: CASSFRTGQASNSPLHF
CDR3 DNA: TGTGCCAGCAGTTTTAGGACAGGGCAGGCGTCCAATTCACCCCTCCACTTT

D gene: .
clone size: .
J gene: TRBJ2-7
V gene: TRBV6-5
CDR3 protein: CASRGPQRSYEQYF
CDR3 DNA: TGTGCCAGCAGGGGCCCACAGAGATCCTACGAGCAGTACTTC

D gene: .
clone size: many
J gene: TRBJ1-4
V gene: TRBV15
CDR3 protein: CATSRVRGATNEKLFF
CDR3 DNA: TGTGCCACCAGCAGAGTAAGAGGAGCAACTAATGAAAAACTGTTTTTT

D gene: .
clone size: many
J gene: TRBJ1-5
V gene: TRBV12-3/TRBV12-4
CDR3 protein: CASTTYDSNQPQHF
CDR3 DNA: TGTGCCAGCACCACCTATGATAGCAATCAGCCCCAGCATTTT

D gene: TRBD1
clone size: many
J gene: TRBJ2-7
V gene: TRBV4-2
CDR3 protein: CASSQEIGGADEQYF
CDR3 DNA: TGTGCCAGCAGCCAAGAGATAGGGGGCGCAGACGAGCAGTACTTC

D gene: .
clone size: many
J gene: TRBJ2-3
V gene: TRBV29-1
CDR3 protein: CSVEEGNPTDTQYF
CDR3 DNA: TGCAGCGTTGAAGAAGGGAATCCCACAGATACGCAGTATTTT

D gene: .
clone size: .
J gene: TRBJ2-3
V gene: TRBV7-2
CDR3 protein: CASSPRLVGGADTQYF
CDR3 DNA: TGTGCCAGCAGCCCACGACTAGTCGGGGGTGCAGATACGCAGTATTTT

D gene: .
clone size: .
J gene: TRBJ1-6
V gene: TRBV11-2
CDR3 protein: CASSLVWQDNSPLHF
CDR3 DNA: TGTGCCAGCAGCCTAGTCTGGCAGGATAATTCACCCCTCCACTTT

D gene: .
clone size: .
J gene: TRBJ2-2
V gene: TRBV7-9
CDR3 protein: CASSFGSPTNTGELFF
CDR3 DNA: TGTGCCAGCAGCTTTGGCAGCCCTACGAACACCGGGGAGCTGTTTTTT

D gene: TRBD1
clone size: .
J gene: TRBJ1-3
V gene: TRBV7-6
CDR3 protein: CASSLRGVGQGGNTIYF
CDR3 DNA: TGTGCCAGCAGCTTAAGGGGAGTGGGACAGGGAGGAAACACCATATATTTT

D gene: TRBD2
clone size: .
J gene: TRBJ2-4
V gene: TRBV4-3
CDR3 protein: CASSQGRSLAGAKNIQYF
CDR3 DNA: TGCGCCAGCAGCCAAGGAAGGTCACTAGCGGGGGCGAAAAACATTCAGTACTTC

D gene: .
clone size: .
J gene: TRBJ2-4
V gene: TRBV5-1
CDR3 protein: CASSSGGQNIQHF
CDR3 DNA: TGCGCCAGCAGCTCCGGGGGGCAAAACATTCAGCACTTC

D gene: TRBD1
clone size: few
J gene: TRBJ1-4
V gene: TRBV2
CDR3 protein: CASTDREVQIEKLFF
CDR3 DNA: TGTGCCAGCACGGACAGGGAGGTCCAAATCGAAAAACTGTTTTTT

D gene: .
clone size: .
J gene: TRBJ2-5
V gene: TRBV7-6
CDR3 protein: CASSPIRGPTPGTQYF
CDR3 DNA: TGTGCCAGCAGCCCTATCAGGGGACCCACCCCAGGGACCCAGTACTTC

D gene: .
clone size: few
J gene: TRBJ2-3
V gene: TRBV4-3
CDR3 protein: CASSQERGLPGTDTQYF
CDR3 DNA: TGCGCCAGCAGCCAAGAGCGTGGCCTTCCCGGTACAGATACGCAGTATTTT

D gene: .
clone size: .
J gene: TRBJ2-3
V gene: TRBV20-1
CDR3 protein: CSARTISTSKGTDTQYF
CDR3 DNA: TGCAGTGCTAGAACCATAAGCACGTCGAAGGGCACAGATACGCAGTATTTT

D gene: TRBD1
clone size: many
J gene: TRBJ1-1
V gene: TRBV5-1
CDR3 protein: CASSLDRGSLTEAFF
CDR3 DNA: TGCGCCAGCAGCTTAGACAGGGGGAGCTTAACTGAAGCTTTCTTT

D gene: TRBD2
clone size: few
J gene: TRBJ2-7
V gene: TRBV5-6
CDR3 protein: CASSRLAGSSYEQYF
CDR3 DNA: TGTGCCAGCAGCCGACTAGCGGGGAGCTCCTACGAGCAGTACTTC

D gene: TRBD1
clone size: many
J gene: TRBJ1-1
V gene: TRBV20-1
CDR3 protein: CSAREGGSMNTEAFF
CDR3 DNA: TGCAGTGCTAGAGAAGGGGGCAGTATGAACACTGAAGCTTTCTTT

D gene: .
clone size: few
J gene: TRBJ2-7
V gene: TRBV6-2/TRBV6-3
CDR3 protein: CASSTDLGQYF
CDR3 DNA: TGTGCCAGCAGCACGGATCTTGGGCAGTACTTC

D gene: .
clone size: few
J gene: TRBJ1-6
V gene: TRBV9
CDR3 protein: CASSVETGLDSPLHF
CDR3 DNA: TGTGCCAGCAGCGTAGAAACAGGGTTGGATTCACCCCTCCACTTT

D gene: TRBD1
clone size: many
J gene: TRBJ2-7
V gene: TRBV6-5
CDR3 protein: CASSTSGTGFYEQYF
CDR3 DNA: TGTGCCAGCAGCACATCCGGGACAGGGTTCTACGAGCAGTACTTC

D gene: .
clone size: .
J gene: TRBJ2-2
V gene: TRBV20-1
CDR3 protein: CSAPGGGASTGELFF
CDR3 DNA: TGCAGTGCGCCGGGGGGCGGGGCAAGCACCGGGGAGCTGTTTTTT

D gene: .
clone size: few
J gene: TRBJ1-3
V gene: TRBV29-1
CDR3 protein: CSVEARQPNTIYF
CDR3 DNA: TGCAGCGTTGAAGCCCGACAGCCAAACACCATATATTTT

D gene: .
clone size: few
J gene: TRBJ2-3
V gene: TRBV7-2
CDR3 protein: CASSKFSLSQYF
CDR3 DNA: TGTGCCAGCAGCAAATTCAGCTTATCGCAGTATTTT

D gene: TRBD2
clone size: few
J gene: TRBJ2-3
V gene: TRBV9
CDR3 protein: CASSTGGNTDTQYF
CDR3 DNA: TGTGCCAGCAGCACGGGGGGTAACACAGATACGCAGTATTTT

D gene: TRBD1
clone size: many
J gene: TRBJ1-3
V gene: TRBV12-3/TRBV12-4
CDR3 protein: CASRTGGGNTIYF
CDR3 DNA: TGTGCCAGCAGAACAGGGGGCGGAAACACCATATATTTT

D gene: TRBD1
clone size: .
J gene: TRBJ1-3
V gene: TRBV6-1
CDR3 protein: CASFDRGVSNTIYF
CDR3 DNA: TGTGCCAGCTTCGACAGGGGCGTCAGCAACACCATATATTTT

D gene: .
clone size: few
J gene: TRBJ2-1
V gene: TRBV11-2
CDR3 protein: CASSLDLGQFF
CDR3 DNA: TGTGCCAGCAGCTTGGACCTCGGGCAGTTCTTC

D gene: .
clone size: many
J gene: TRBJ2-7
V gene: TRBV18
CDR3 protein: CASSPRTGTYEQYF
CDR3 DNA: TGTGCCAGCTCACCACGTACCGGGACCTACGAGCAGTACTTC

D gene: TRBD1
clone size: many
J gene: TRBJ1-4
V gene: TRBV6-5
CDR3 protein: CASSLDREEKLFF
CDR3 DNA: TGTGCCAGCAGTTTAGACAGGGAGGAAAAACTGTTTTTT

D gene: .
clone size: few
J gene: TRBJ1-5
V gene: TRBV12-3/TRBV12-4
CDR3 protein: CASSLRGVLGLNQPQHF
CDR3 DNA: TGTGCCAGCAGTTTAAGAGGGGTGCTGGGCCTGAATCAGCCCCAGCATTTT

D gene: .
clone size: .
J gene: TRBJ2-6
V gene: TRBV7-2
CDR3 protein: CASTLGGGRGANVLTF
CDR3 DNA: TGTGCCAGCACCCTGGGAGGGGGGAGAGGGGCCAACGTCCTGACTTTC

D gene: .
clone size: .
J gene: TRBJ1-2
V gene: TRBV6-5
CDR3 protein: CASRLLTGNYGYTF
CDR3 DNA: TGTGCCAGCAGACTCCTCACAGGGAACTATGGCTACACCTTC

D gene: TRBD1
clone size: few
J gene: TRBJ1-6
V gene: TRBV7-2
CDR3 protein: CASSRQGLLIRSPLHF
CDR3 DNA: TGTGCCAGCAGCCGACAGGGTTTGTTGATCCGATCACCCCTCCACTTT

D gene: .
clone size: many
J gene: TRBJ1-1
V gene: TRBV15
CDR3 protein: CATSVGLGLNTEAFF
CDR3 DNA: TGTGCCACCAGCGTAGGTCTAGGGCTTAACACTGAAGCTTTCTTT

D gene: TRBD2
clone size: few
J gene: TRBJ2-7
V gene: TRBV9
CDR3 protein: CASSPTSGGSSYEQYF
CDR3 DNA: TGTGCCAGCAGTCCGACTAGCGGGGGCTCCAGCTACGAGCAGTACTTC

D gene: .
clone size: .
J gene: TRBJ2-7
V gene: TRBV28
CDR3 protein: CASSSTGPTYEQYF
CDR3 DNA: TGTGCCAGCAGTTCCACCGGGCCGACCTACGAGCAGTACTTC

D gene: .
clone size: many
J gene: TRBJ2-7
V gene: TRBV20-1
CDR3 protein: CSARDSDFSRYEQYF
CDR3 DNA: TGCAGTGCTAGAGATTCCGACTTCTCTCGGTACGAGCAGTACTTC

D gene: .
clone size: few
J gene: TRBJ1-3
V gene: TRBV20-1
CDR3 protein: CSAPGTSGNTIYF
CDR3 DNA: TGCAGTGCCCCCGGTACCTCTGGAAACACCATATATTTT

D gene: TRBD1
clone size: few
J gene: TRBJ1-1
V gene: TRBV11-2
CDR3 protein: CASSFDRAAGAFF
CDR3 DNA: TGTGCCAGCAGCTTCGACAGGGCCGCTGGAGCTTTCTTT

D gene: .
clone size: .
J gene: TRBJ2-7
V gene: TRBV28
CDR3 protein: CASGNQAETYEQYF
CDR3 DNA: TGTGCCAGCGGAAATCAAGCGGAAACCTACGAGCAGTACTTC

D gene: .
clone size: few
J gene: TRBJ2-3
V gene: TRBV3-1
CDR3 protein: CASSSRCCGPDTQYF
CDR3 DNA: TGTGCCAGCAGCTCACGTTGTTGCGGTCCAGATACGCAGTATTTT